These 20 T cell receptor beta chains were sequenced from one sample in a study of Ad26.COV2.S vaccination and SARS-CoV-2 variants. Treatment meaning: about 20 received Ad26.COV2.S at low or high dose, single or two shots; about 5 received placebo; per-sample allocation not given. It was on day 63 after the first vaccine or placebo injection that samples were taken. The repertoire was sequenced with immunoSEQ multiplex PCR; TCRdb's copy has only in-frame clones and lacks some. The sample holds 350,000 to 600,000 clones, about nine tenths seen once. This material consisted of peripheral blood, taken in a trial of Ad26.COV2.S vaccine versus placebo. These receptors were collected from a person aged 18-60 years who received the Ad26.COV2.S COVID-19 vaccine or a placebo.

The chain couples TRBV7-2 to TRBJ2-3, with 10 bases aligning to TRBD2. Per the germline V gene, CDR1 is SGHTA and CDR2 is FQGNSA. V shed 5 bases and J 5 bases; nucleotides not matched to a gene: 10. This CDR3 contains 16 residues. The CDR3 sequence is CASSRLLAGVGDTQYF. The CDR3 DNA sequence: TGTGCCAGCAGCCGGCTTCTAGCGGGGGTGGGAGATACGCAGTATTTT.

This sequence joins TRBV5-1 and TRBJ2-7, with 10 bases matching TRBD2. Germline V CDR1 and CDR2: SGHRS, YFSETQ. V was pared by 0 bases and J by 5 bases, with 2 bases of the junction left unmatched. This CDR3 is 14 amino acids long. CDR3 region: CASSLVAGGDEQYF. CDR3 coding DNA: TGCGCCAGCAGCTTGGTAGCGGGAGGTGACGAGCAGTACTTC.

This rearrangement joins TRBV18 to TRBJ1-4, with D unresolved. Germline CDR1 KGHSH, CDR2 LQKENI. This CDR3 has 15 residues. With 1 base removed from V and 7 bases from J, the gap between germline ends came to 13 bases. The CDR3 sequence is CASSPQNVRVEKLFF. The CDR3 region has the DNA TGTGCCAGCTCACCACAAAATGTAAGGGTTGAAAAACTGTTTTTT.

The CDR3 protein is CASSQDYGTATNEKLFF. The DNA of the CDR3 is TGTGCCAGCAGCCAAGATTATGGGACGGCAACTAATGAAAAACTGTTTTTT. The V and J genes are TRBV14 and TRBJ1-4; possible D gene TRBD1, 5 bases. CDR1 SGHDN and CDR2 FVKESK come from the germline V gene. CDR3 size: 17 residues. The V end was cut by 0 bases, the J end by 0 bases, with 11 bases between. Full variable domain (remainder filled in from reference TRBV14 and TRBJ1-4): EAGVTQFPSHSVIEKGQTVTLRCDPISGHDNLYWYRRVMGKEIKFLLHFVKESKQDESGMPNNRFLAERTGGTYSTLKVQPAELEDSGVYFCASSQDYGTATNEKLFFGSGTQLSVL.

This chain connects TRBV14 to TRBJ2-2, with D maybe TRBD1 (5 bases). V was pared by 3 bases and J by 3 bases, with 8 bases between. The CDR3 sequence is 14 residues long. CDR1 is SGHDN and CDR2 is FVKESK in the germline V gene. The CDR3 is CASSHRADTGELFF. Here the CDR3 DNA reads TGTGCCAGCAGCCACAGGGCGGACACCGGGGAGCTGTTTTTT.

The chain links TRBV28 to TRBJ2-6; D gene unclear. The CDR3 has 14 amino acids. CDR1 and CDR2 from the germline V gene are MDHEN and SYDVKM. The ends were cut back, 5 bases at V and 0 bases at J, with 5 bases in the middle. For the CDR3, the DNA is TGTGCCAGCAGTCTCAGCTCTGGGGCCAACGTCCTGACTTTC. Its translation: CASSLSSGANVLTF. Full variable domain (rest looked up from reference TRBV28 and TRBJ2-6): DVKVTQSSRYLVKRTGEKVFLECVQDMDHENMFWYRQDPGLGLRLIYFSYDVKMKEKGDIPEGYSVSREKKERFSLILESASTNQTSMYLCASSLSSGANVLTFGAGSRLTVL.

Worth noting for this clone: The same CDR3 arises from other DNA sequences in this sample as well. The chain has TRBV19 and TRBJ2-7; 9 bases match TRBD1. V lost 5 bases, J lost 3 bases, and 2 bases stayed unmatched. The CDR3 extends over 13 amino acids. Per germline, CDR1 LNHDA and CDR2 SQIVND (reference sequence). CDR3 loop: CASSLGQGYEQYF. The CDR3, as DNA: TGTGCCAGTAGTTTGGGACAGGGCTACGAGCAGTACTTC.

The chain links TRBV6-6 to TRBJ1-5, with 9 bases identical to TRBD1. The length of the CDR3 is 16 residues. CDR1 is MNHNY, CDR2 SVGAGI, per germline (reference sequence). The trim removed 2 bases at V and 0 bases at J, leaving 2 bases unmatched. The CDR3 DNA is TGTGCCAGCAGTTACAAGACAGGGGGTAGCAATCAGCCCCAGCATTTT. This codes for CASSYKTGGSNQPQHF.

This sequence joins TRBV7-2 and TRBJ1-5, with TRBD1 matching over 7 bases. J gave up 5 bases and V 6 bases, and 4 bases lay outside the gene matches. Germline-derived CDR1 and CDR2 are SGHTA and FQGNSA. The CDR3 loop spans 13 amino acids. The CDR3 is CASRGQPDQPQHF. For the CDR3, the DNA is TGTGCCAGCAGGGGACAGCCGGATCAGCCCCAGCATTTT. Supplemented by reference TRBV7-2 and TRBJ1-5, the full variable domain reads GAGVSQSPSNKVTEKGKDVELRCDPISGHTALYWYRQSLGQGLEFLIYFQGNSAPDKSGLPSDRFSAERTGGSVSTLTIQRTQQEDSAVYLCASRGQPDQPQHFGDGTRLSIL.

The V gene is TRBV4-1, the J gene TRBJ2-6; D is perhaps TRBD2 (6 bases). CDR3 length equals 18 residues. Per the germline V gene, CDR1 is MGHRA and CDR2 is YSYEKL. The V end lost 1 base, the J end lost 2 bases, and 15 bases lay between the germline ends. The chain's CDR3 is CASSQGLGRGTGANVLTF. DNA for the CDR3: TGCGCCAGCAGCCAAGGCCTGGGACGGGGGACTGGGGCCAACGTCCTGACTTTC.

The chain has TRBV7-9 and TRBJ1-1; possibly TRBD1 for D (6 bases). The germline gives CDR1 SEHNR, CDR2 FQNEAQ (reference sequence). Trimming took off 6 bases at V and 3 bases at J, with 14 bases between the two ends. The CDR3 consists of 14 residues. CDR3 DNA: TGTGCCAGCAGAACAACCCAGGGGTACACTGAAGCTTTCTTT. Translated, it gives CASRTTQGYTEAFF. The complete variable domain, with remaining parts taken from reference TRBV7-9 and TRBJ1-1, reads DTGVSQNPRHKITKRGQNVTFRCDPISEHNRLYWYRQTLGQGPEFLTYFQNEAQLEKSRLLSDRFSAERPKGSFSTLEIQRTEQGDSAMYLCASRTTQGYTEAFFGQGTRLTVV.

The CDR3 spells CASSWTGGRAEQYF. CDR3 coding DNA: TGCGCCAGCAGCTGGACAGGGGGCCGAGCCGAGCAGTACTTC. The rearrangement uses TRBV5-1 and TRBJ2-7; 11 positions match TRBD1. This CDR3 has 14 residues. Germline CDR1 is SGHRS and CDR2 is YFSETQ. The V gene end was trimmed by 3 bases and the J gene end by 6 bases; junction bases not matched to a gene: 5. Using reference TRBV5-1 and TRBJ2-7 for the parts outside the CDR3, the full variable domain is KAGVTQTPRYLIKTRGQQVTLSCSPISGHRSVSWYQQTPGQGLQFLFEYFSETQRNKGNFPGRFSGRQFSNSRSEMNVSTLELGDSALYLCASSWTGGRAEQYFGPGTRLTVT.

The J gene is TRBJ2-5, the V gene TRBV4-3; 15 bases are shared with TRBD2. Germline CDR1 LGHNA, CDR2 YSLEER. CDR3 length: 19 amino acids. J gave up 4 bases and V 1 base, and 10 bases lay outside the gene matches. The CDR3 nucleotides read TGCGCCAGCAGCCAAGGGACCCTGGGACTAGCGGGGGGAAGAGAGACCCAGTACTTC. Protein sequence: CASSQGTLGLAGGRETQYF.

J is TRBJ1-1 and V is TRBV27; a possible D gene is TRBD1 (5 bases). CDR3 size: 13 residues. V was clipped by 2 bases and J by 3 bases, with 7 bases between them. Germline lookup yields CDR1 MNHEY and CDR2 SMNVEV (reference sequence). The CDR3 here is CASSLTGHTEAFF. CDR3 bases: TGTGCCAGCAGTTTAACGGGGCACACTGAAGCTTTCTTT.

The rearrangement links TRBV28 to TRBJ1-2, with 7 bases identical to TRBD1. The CDR3 has 14 residues. The J segment lost 1 base and the V segment lost 6 bases, leaving 5 bases of the junction unmatched. Germline V gene lookup returns CDR1 MDHEN and CDR2 SYDVKM. The CDR3 loop reads CASSLGQFNYGYTF. The CDR3 DNA reads TGTGCCAGCAGCCTGGGACAGTTTAACTATGGCTACACCTTC.

V gene TRBV11-2 combines with J gene TRBJ1-6; TRBD1 is a possible D gene (6 bases). Germline loops: CDR1 SGHAT, CDR2 FQNNGV. CDR3 length: 15 residues. The V and J ends lost 2 bases and 7 bases respectively, with 12 bases between them. The CDR3 bases are TGTGCCAGCAGCTTACAAAGGACAGAGAATTCACCCCTCCACTTT. Its translation: CASSLQRTENSPLHF.

This chain uses TRBV5-1 with TRBJ2-1, with D uncertain. The germline gives CDR1 SGHRS, CDR2 YFSETQ. CDR3 length: 15 amino acids. Deletions cut 0 bases from V and 8 bases from J, with 15 bases between. The CDR3 DNA reads TGCGCCAGCAGCTTGGAGGTTAGGATTGGGGATGAGCAGTTCTTC. Its translation is CASSLEVRIGDEQFF.

The chain couples TRBV20-1 to TRBJ2-7, with TRBD2 matching over 9 bases. The CDR3 totals 14 residues. Per the germline V gene, CDR1 is DFQATT and CDR2 is SNEGSKA (reference sequence). With V trimmed by 3 bases and J by 5 bases, 8 bases remained unmatched. CDR3 region: CSASTSGPGHEQYF. The CDR3 coding sequence is TGCAGTGCTAGTACTAGCGGGCCCGGGCACGAGCAGTACTTC.

This chain joins TRBV3-1 (or the pseudogene TRBV3-2) and TRBJ1-3; weak D call: TRBD1 (5 bases). Trimming shortened V by 2 bases and J by 9 bases, and 14 bases separated the two germline ends. The length of the CDR3 is 14 residues. The germline gives CDR1 LGHDT, CDR2 YNNKEL (reference sequence). The CDR3 sequence is CASSQSRDGITIYF. CDR3 bases: TGTGCCAGCAGCCAATCCCGGGACGGGATCACCATATATTTT.

The chain couples TRBV24-1 to TRBJ1-2; 8 nucleotides agree with TRBD1. J was trimmed by 7 bases and V by 9 bases; bases with no gene match: 9. Per the germline V gene, CDR1 is KGHDR and CDR2 is SFDVKD. CDR3 length: 13 residues. The CDR3 loop reads CATGTGHAGGYTF. For the CDR3, the DNA is TGTGCCACCGGGACAGGTCATGCGGGTGGCTACACCTTC.